These T cell receptor beta chains were read from a single sample in a study of blood T cell repertoires in COVID-19. Sequencing used immunoSEQ multiplex PCR; TCRdb keeps in-frame clones, though not all of them. The sample shows approximately 84,000 clones, almost 90% of them seen only once. The source material was peripheral blood. The source is a human donor with active COVID-19. The donor label of this sample is uncertain. Each CDR3 is given with its conserved first and last residue. Fields, in order: J gene, V gene, clone size, CDR3 protein. The size entry is marked missing in some rows and otherwise reads once, few, many or a size class.

TRBJ1-2 | TRBV7-2 | . | CASSLESGGYTF
TRBJ2-7 | TRBV6-5 | . | CASRGRDYEQYF
TRBJ1-2 | TRBV7-8 | . | CASSLAIESNYGYTF
TRBJ2-2 | TRBV7-2 | . | CASSSLVQGAGGELFF
TRBJ1-1 | TRBV12-3/TRBV12-4 | . | CASRKQGWKAFF
TRBJ1-2 | TRBV7-2 | . | CASSLRFAGPGYTF
TRBJ2-7 | TRBV6-2/TRBV6-3 | . | CASSGPRQGVYEQYF
TRBJ2-5 | TRBV29-1 | . | CSVEVLAGITETQYF
TRBJ1-6 | TRBV19 | . | CASSDTEGHGSPLHF
TRBJ2-5 | TRBV29-1 | once | CSVEGGGGETQYF
TRBJ2-5 | TRBV7-6 | . | CASSRGLAGGQETQYF
TRBJ1-1 | TRBV7-2 | . | CASSQGGFGNTEAFF
TRBJ1-4 | TRBV6-2/TRBV6-3 | . | CASSKDRGREKLFF
TRBJ1-3 | TRBV10-2 | . | CASSRTGVSGNTIYF
TRBJ2-1 | TRBV12-5 | . | CASGLGGREQFF
TRBJ1-3 | TRBV5-1 | . | CASSLGLEGNTIYF
TRBJ1-6 | TRBV7-8 | . | CASSGYRDSPLHF
TRBJ1-2 | TRBV6-2/TRBV6-3 | . | CASSYHTMTGDYGYTF
TRBJ2-3 | TRBV11-2 | . | CASSYRTSDSDTQYF
TRBJ2-5 | TRBV7-2 | . | CASSAGFMGTQYF
TRBJ1-6 | TRBV28 | . | CASSLYQGVNSPLHF
TRBJ1-3 | TRBV7-2 | . | CASSLGGGAISGNTIYF
TRBJ2-7 | TRBV23-1 | . | CASSPFLYLRGRRYEQYF
TRBJ2-3 | TRBV19 | . | CASSGQGAADTQYF
TRBJ2-3 | TRBV5-4 | . | CASSFGDTQYF
TRBJ1-2 | TRBV28 | . | CASSLADTFYGYTF
TRBJ2-3 | TRBV28 | . | CASSFIGGGHTDTQYF
TRBJ1-1 | TRBV11-3 | . | CASSLDRNTEAFF
TRBJ2-3 | TRBV11-2 | once | CASTFDAGGRGDTQYF
TRBJ2-5 | TRBV5-4 | . | CASSLASSGGRFNQETQYF
TRBJ2-5 | TRBV9 | . | CASSGSWEVETQYF
TRBJ2-7 | TRBV18 | . | CASSLGQGSSYEQYF
TRBJ2-5 | TRBV5-6 | . | CASSLSSGVAMILETQYF
TRBJ1-3 | TRBV5-6 | . | CASSPERGIAGNTIYF
TRBJ2-7 | TRBV29-1 | . | CSVEDFQGSGEQYF
TRBJ1-1 | TRBV4-3 | . | CASSPGGREAFF
TRBJ2-7 | TRBV12-3/TRBV12-4 | . | CASSGGGPEQYF
TRBJ2-1 | TRBV9 | once | CASSVGIGTSRYNEQFF
TRBJ2-1 | TRBV5-4 | few | CASSPGGDEQFF
TRBJ2-1 | TRBV6-2/TRBV6-3 | . | CASSYRQGNEQFF
TRBJ1-1 | TRBV9 | . | CASSETDLNTEAFF
TRBJ1-3 | TRBV6-5 | . | CASRTGPLSGNTIYF
TRBJ2-7 | TRBV4-1 | . | CASSQGDKQYF
TRBJ2-3 | TRBV4-3 | . | CASSQAQGLAGGLGTTDTQYF
TRBJ2-7 | TRBV4-1 | once | CASSQDNRASSYEQYF
TRBJ1-1 | TRBV5-4 | . | CASSSALGRANTEAFF
TRBJ2-7 | TRBV6-2/TRBV6-3 | once | CASSYSMPGGFYEQYF
TRBJ1-1 | TRBV7-2 | once | CASSPGLSHTEAFF
TRBJ2-2 | TRBV6-2/TRBV6-3 | . | CASSWGGQAGELFF
TRBJ2-1 | TRBV28 | . | CASSPSVQGRPNEQFF
TRBJ2-3 | TRBV19 | . | CATRTGGTDTQYF
TRBJ1-1 | TRBV6-5 | . | CASSYIQFNTEAFF
TRBJ2-7 | TRBV19 | . | CASNKGQGSYEQYF
TRBJ1-5 | TRBV24-1 | . | CATSDDRGGGNQPQHF
TRBJ1-2 | TRBV27 | . | CASSLRVGAAYGYTF
TRBJ1-2 | TRBV6-1 | . | CASSEVSERYGYTF
TRBJ2-7 | TRBV4-3 | . | CASSQGAGPAYEQYF
TRBJ1-2 | TRBV7-9 | . | CASSSLQGVVNGYTF
TRBJ2-7 | TRBV18 | . | CASSLGLGSDEQYF